This record covers a single T cell receptor (beta chain). Antigen: not known. Clones were sequenced by immunoSEQ multiplex PCR, and TCRdb holds only the in-frame ones, with some missing. The profile shows about 97,000 clones, more than 85% of them singletons. The sample comes from a study of T cell responses to AZD1222 COVID-19 vaccine. Study details: Second doses at about 4 or about 12 weeks were pooled.

V was pared by 0 bases and J by 12 bases, with 10 bases of the junction left unmatched. Germline-derived CDR1 and CDR2 are SGDLS and YYNGEE. The CDR3 runs to 15 residues. General study points: Sampled repertoires all dated from after the peak T cell response.

This material consisted of peripheral blood, taken on day 0 of AZD1222 vaccination. This sequence was found in an adult in good health. The V call is TRBV9, the J call TRBJ2-1; 9 bases fit TRBD1. The CDR3 DNA follows: TGTGCCAGCAGCGTAGCTGGGACAGGGTTTATCGGGCAGTTCTTC. The encoded protein is CASSVAGTGFIGQFF.